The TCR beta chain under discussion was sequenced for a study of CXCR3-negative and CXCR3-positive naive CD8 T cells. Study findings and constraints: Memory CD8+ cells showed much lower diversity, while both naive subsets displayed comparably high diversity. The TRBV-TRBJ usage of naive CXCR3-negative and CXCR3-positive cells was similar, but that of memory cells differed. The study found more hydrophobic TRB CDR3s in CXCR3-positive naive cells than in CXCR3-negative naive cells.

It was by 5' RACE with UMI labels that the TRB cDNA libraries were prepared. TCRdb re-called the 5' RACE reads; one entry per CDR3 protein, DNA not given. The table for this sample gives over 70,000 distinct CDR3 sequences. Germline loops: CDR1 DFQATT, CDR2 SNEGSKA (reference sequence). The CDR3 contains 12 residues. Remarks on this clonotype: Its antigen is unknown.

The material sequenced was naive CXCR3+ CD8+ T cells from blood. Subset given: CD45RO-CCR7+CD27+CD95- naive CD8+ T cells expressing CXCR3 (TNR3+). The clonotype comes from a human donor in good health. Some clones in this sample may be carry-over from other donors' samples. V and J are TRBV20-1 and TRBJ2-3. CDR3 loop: CSAREEPDTQYF.